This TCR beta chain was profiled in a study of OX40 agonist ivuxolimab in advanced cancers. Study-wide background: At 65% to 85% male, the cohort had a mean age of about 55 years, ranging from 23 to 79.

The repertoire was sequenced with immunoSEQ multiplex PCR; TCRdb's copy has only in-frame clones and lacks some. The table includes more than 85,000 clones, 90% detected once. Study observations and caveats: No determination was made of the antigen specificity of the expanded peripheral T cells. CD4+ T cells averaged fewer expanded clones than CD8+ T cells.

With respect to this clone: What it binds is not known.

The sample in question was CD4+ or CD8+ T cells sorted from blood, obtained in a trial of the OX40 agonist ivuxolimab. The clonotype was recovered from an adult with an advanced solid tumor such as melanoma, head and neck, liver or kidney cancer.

The CDR3 region is CASTLGHRNTEAFF. The DNA of the CDR3 is TGTGCCAGCACCCTTGGTCACAGGAACACTGAAGCTTTCTTT. The genes are TRBV28 and TRBJ1-1; D not certain. Per germline, CDR1 MDHEN and CDR2 SYDVKM. The V end lost 7 bases, the J end lost 1 base, and 13 bases lay between the germline ends. The CDR3 spans 14 residues.